This TCR beta chain was profiled in a study of chemoradiotherapy in HPV16-positive cancers. As regards this clone: Its antigen is not known.

Germline V gene lookup returns CDR1 SGHRS and CDR2 YFSETQ. The junction had 13 bases not matched to a gene; V was cut back by 5 bases and J by 6 bases. The CDR3 has 15 residues. General study points: In HPV16-positive patients, HPV-responsive T-cell expansion tracked better recurrence-free survival.

Repertoires were sampled repeatedly during chemoradiotherapy. Clones were sequenced by immunoSEQ multiplex PCR, and TCRdb holds only the in-frame ones, with some missing. The data contain tens of thousands of clones, approximately 94% of them seen just once; the ten biggest clones take up over 20%. The sequence came from a human donor with HPV-associated anogenital cancer. Specimen: blood, collected from a patient who underwent chemoradiotherapy. The rearrangement joins TRBV5-1 to TRBJ2-7, with TRBD1 matching over 8 bases. In nucleotides, the CDR3 is TGCGCCAGCAGTCGAGGATTTCCAACAGGGGGCGAGCAGTACTTC. Its protein is CASSRGFPTGGEQYF.